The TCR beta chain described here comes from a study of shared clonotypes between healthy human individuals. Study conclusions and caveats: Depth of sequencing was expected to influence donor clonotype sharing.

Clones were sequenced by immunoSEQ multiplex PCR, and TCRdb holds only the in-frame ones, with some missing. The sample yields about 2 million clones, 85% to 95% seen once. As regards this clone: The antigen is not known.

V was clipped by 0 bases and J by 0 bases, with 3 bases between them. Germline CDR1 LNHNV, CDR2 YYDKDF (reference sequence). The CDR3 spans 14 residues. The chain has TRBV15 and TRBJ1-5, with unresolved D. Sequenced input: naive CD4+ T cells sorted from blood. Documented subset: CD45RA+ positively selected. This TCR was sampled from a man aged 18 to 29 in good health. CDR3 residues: CATSRDFSNQPQHF. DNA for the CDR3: TGTGCCACCAGCAGAGATTTTAGCAATCAGCCCCAGCATTTT.